The 29 T cell receptor beta chains reported below all come from one sample, sequenced in a study of CD8 T cells in Susac syndrome. Random hexamers were used to reverse transcribe about 0.5 to 1 ug of RNA. TCRdb reanalysed the immunoSEQ multiplex PCR reads using MiXCR and keeps one entry per CDR3 protein. The table lists around 170,000 distinct CDR3 sequences, under 95% of them singletons. Source material: CD4+ T cells from PBMCs. Source of these receptors: a human donor in good health.

V usage is TRBV5-1 and J usage is TRBJ1-1, with TRBD1 matching over 7 bases. Losses at the gene ends were 4 bases for V and 5 bases for J; bases not matched to a gene: 5. The CDR3 consists of 13 residues. Per the germline V gene, CDR1 is SGHRS and CDR2 is YFSETQ. The CDR3 DNA sequence: TGCGCCAGCAGCCCGGGACAGACAACTGAAGCTTTCTTT. Residues: CASSPGQTTEAFF.

V and J are TRBV6-5 and TRBJ2-1; 8 nucleotides line up with TRBD1. After removal of 6 bases from V and 6 bases from J, the junction contained 7 bases not matched to a gene. This CDR3 contains 14 residues. Germline CDR1 MNHEY, CDR2 SVGAGI. CDR3: CASSPWTGRNEQFF. The CDR3 coding sequence is TGTGCCAGCAGCCCCTGGACAGGGCGCAATGAGCAGTTCTTC.

The chain recombines TRBV9 with TRBJ2-5, with 9 bases that match TRBD2. The CDR3 has 17 residues. V shed 0 bases and J 4 bases; nucleotides not matched to a gene: 10. Germline values: CDR1 SGDLS, CDR2 YYNGEE. The CDR3 region has the DNA TGTGCCAGCAGCGTAGGCGGCGGGAGGGCCCTCGGAGAGACCCAGTACTTC. Amino acids: CASSVGGGRALGETQYF. Based on the CDR3 plus reference TRBV9 and TRBJ2-5, the full variable domain is DSGVTQTPKHLITATGQRVTLRCSPRSGDLSVYWYQQSLDQGLQFLIQYYNGEERAKGNILERFSAQQFPDLHSELNLSSLELGDSALYFCASSVGGGRALGETQYFGPGTRLLVL.

This clonotype appeared a single time. V and J are TRBV19 and TRBJ2-1; tentatively, D is TRBD2 (6 bases). Germline assignment: CDR1 LNHDA and CDR2 SQIVND (reference sequence). V lost 6 bases, J lost 2 bases, and 20 bases lay in between. This CDR3 contains 17 residues. The CDR3 reads CASSPPLQRVTYNEQFF. CDR3 DNA: TGTGCCAGTAGCCCCCCACTCCAGCGGGTGACCTACAATGAGCAGTTCTTC.

The chain has TRBV15 and TRBJ1-5; D may be TRBD1 (5 bases). The V and J ends lost 3 bases and 3 bases respectively, with 30 bases between them. Germline CDR1 is LNHNV and CDR2 is YYDKDF (reference sequence). The CDR3 consists of 21 residues. DNA of the CDR3: TGTGCCACCAGCAGGTACCCCCAGGCGTTGGCGGGGGACGGTGACAATCAGCCCCAGCATTTT. It codes for CATSRYPQALAGDGDNQPQHF. Based on the CDR3 plus reference TRBV15 and TRBJ1-5, the full variable domain is DAMVIQNPRYQVTQFGKPVTLSCSQTLNHNVMYWYQQKSSQAPKLLFHYYDKDFNNEADTPDNFQSRRPNTSFCFLDIRSPGLGDTAMYLCATSRYPQALAGDGDNQPQHFGDGTRLSIL.

This rearrangement joins TRBV10-3 to TRBJ2-2; 8 bases are a match to TRBD1. V lost 3 bases to trimming and J lost 5 bases; unmatched junction nucleotides: 5. In germline, CDR1 is ENHRY, CDR2 SYGVKD. This CDR3 has 15 residues. Here the CDR3 reads CAISDRTGRTGELFF. CDR3 DNA sequence: TGTGCCATCAGTGATAGGACAGGGAGGACCGGGGAGCTGTTTTTT.

The chain joins TRBV18 to TRBJ1-1; D is ambiguous. V gave up 4 bases and J gave up 6 bases, with 12 bases separating them. This CDR3 contains 13 residues. Germline lookup yields CDR1 KGHSH and CDR2 LQKENI. CDR3 DNA sequence: TGTGCCAGCTCACGGGTCTTAGAGGCTGAAGCTTTCTTT. It is translated as CASSRVLEAEAFF. The whole variable domain, filled in from reference TRBV18 and TRBJ1-1, reads NAGVMQNPRHLVRRRGQEARLRCSPMKGHSHVYWYRQLPEEGLKFMVYLQKENIIDESGMPKERFSAEFPKEGPSILRIQQVVRGDSAAYFCASSRVLEAEAFFGQGTRLTVV.

The chain uses TRBV4-3 and TRBJ1-3; 8 bases agree with TRBD1. The germline V gene has CDR1 LGHNA and CDR2 YSLEER. V dropped 0 bases and J dropped 4; count of bases not matched to a gene: 2. The CDR3 consists of 15 residues. CDR3 sequence (DNA): TGCGCCAGCAGCCAAGAGGACAGGGAGGGAAACACCATATATTTT. Amino acid sequence: CASSQEDREGNTIYF.

The rearrangement uses TRBV29-1 and TRBJ1-1, with TRBD1 as a possible D gene (6 bases). CDR3 size: 13 residues. V was cut by 6 bases and J by 4 bases, with 15 bases left in between. CDR1 SQVTM and CDR2 ANQGSEA come from the germline V gene. The CDR3 DNA reads TGCAGCGTAGGACAGTCCGCGGGCACTGAAGCTTTCTTT. Its translation is CSVGQSAGTEAFF.

The chain is built from TRBV5-1 and TRBJ2-3; 10 bases are a match to TRBD2. The V segment lost 0 bases and the J segment 4 bases; nucleotides outside the gene matches: 5. Germline-derived CDR1 and CDR2 are SGHRS and YFSETQ. CDR3 length: 16 amino acids. The CDR3 loop reads CASSLERGGVADTQYF. DNA for the CDR3: TGCGCCAGCAGCTTGGAGCGGGGGGGCGTCGCAGATACGCAGTATTTT.

The chain recombines TRBV10-3 with TRBJ2-1, with 10 bases fitting TRBD2. The CDR3 is 16 residues long. The J segment lost 6 bases and the V segment lost 0 bases, leaving 5 bases of the junction unmatched. CDR1 and CDR2 (germline): ENHRY, SYGVKD. CDR3 sequence: CAISESRPSGGNEQFF. The CDR3 DNA reads as TGTGCCATCAGTGAGTCTAGGCCTAGCGGGGGCAATGAGCAGTTCTTC.

The J gene is TRBJ2-2, the V gene TRBV24-1, with D unclear. The CDR3 is made up of 13 amino acids. Trimming pared 2 bases from V and 4 bases from J, leaving 4 bases between. The germline V gene has CDR1 KGHDR and CDR2 SFDVKD. This chain's CDR3 is CATSDWGTGELFF. In DNA form, the CDR3 reads TGTGCCACCAGTGATTGGGGCACCGGGGAGCTGTTTTTT.

The CDR3 DNA reads as TGCGCCAGCAGCTCAGGGACAGGTTCGATGAACACTGAAGCTTTCTTT. Protein: CASSSGTGSMNTEAFF. The chain carries TRBV5-1 and TRBJ1-1; TRBD1 matches 8 bases. The CDR3 is 16 residues long. CDR1 and CDR2 (germline): SGHRS, YFSETQ. V was pared by 3 bases and J by 0 bases, with 7 bases of the junction left unmatched.

V is TRBV20-1 and J is TRBJ2-2, with a weak D call TRBD2 (7 bases). V gave up 6 bases and J gave up 5 bases, with 13 bases separating them. The CDR3 is 13 residues long. CDR1 and CDR2 from the germline V gene are DFQATT and SNEGSKA (reference sequence). The CDR3 sequence is CSARGGYTGELFF. CDR3 DNA sequence: TGCAGTGCCCGCGGGGGCTATACCGGGGAGCTGTTTTTT.

This clonotype was detected once. In nucleotides, the CDR3 is TGCAGCGTTGTGAAAAGTCTAAACACCGGGGAGCTGTTTTTT. It translates to CSVVKSLNTGELFF. J is TRBJ2-2 and V is TRBV29-1, with D unresolved. Germline lookup yields CDR1 SQVTM and CDR2 ANQGSEA. The length of the CDR3 is 14 residues. Trimming took 4 bases from V and 2 from J, leaving 11 bases between them.

This clonotype was observed once. V gene TRBV28 combines with J gene TRBJ1-5, with 8 bases identical to TRBD1. V lost 4 bases and J lost 7; bases outside the gene matches: 6. This CDR3 region has 14 residues. Germline V lookup: CDR1 MDHEN, CDR2 SYDVKM. For the CDR3, the DNA is TGTGCCAGCAGTTCCCAGGGGGCCGAACAGCCCCAGCATTTT. Translating it yields CASSSQGAEQPQHF.

This sequence joins TRBV25-1 and TRBJ1-1; D may be TRBD1 (6 bases). V was pared by 3 bases and J by 5 bases, with 13 bases between. The CDR3 sequence is 14 residues long. CDR1 and CDR2 from the germline V gene are MGHDK and SYGVNS. CDR3 DNA: TGTGCCAGCAGTGACGTCCAGGGGTGGACTGAAGCTTTCTTT. It yields the protein CASSDVQGWTEAFF.

This clonotype was recorded once. The chain is built from TRBV20-1 and TRBJ1-2, with a weak D call TRBD1 (5 bases). The germline V and J ends were trimmed by 5 bases and 0 bases, with 10 bases remaining between them. The germline CDR1 and CDR2 sequences are DFQATT and SNEGSKA (reference sequence). The CDR3 is made up of 13 amino acids. Here the CDR3 reads CSALGVANYGYTF. The CDR3 coding sequence is TGCAGTGCTCTAGGGGTAGCTAACTATGGCTACACCTTC.

The V and J genes are TRBV5-1 and TRBJ1-1; a possible D gene is TRBD1 (6 bases). This CDR3 is 15 amino acids long. In germline, CDR1 is SGHRS, CDR2 YFSETQ. V lost 4 bases, J lost 7 bases, and 20 bases lay in between. The CDR3 DNA reads TGCGCCAGCAGCATACAAGGACAGACCCAGAGTGAAGCTTTCTTT. Amino acid sequence: CASSIQGQTQSEAFF.

The genes are TRBV3-1 and TRBJ2-1; D ambiguous. CDR1 and CDR2 from the germline V gene are LGHDT and YNNKEL (reference sequence). The CDR3 contains 18 residues. The V and J ends lost 1 base and 1 base respectively, with 17 bases between them. Here the CDR3 reads CASSQAVRNGISYNEQFF. The CDR3 DNA is TGTGCCAGCAGCCAAGCAGTAAGAAATGGAATATCCTACAATGAGCAGTTCTTC.

The chain couples TRBV7-6 to TRBJ2-3; D is possibly TRBD1 or TRBD2 (5 bases each). CDR1 is SGHVS and CDR2 is FNYEAQ in the germline V gene. This CDR3 comprises 16 residues. The ends were cut back, 5 bases at V and 4 bases at J, with 19 bases in the middle. Written as DNA, the CDR3 is TGTGCCAGCAGCCTGTCCGGGACCATCGAGGCAGATACGCAGTATTTT. Protein sequence: CASSLSGTIEADTQYF.

The chain couples TRBV19 to TRBJ2-3; the D gene could be TRBD1 or TRBD2 (5 bases each). The CDR3 loop spans 14 amino acids. Trimming took 5 bases from V and 6 from J, leaving 15 bases between them. Germline CDR1 is LNHDA and CDR2 is SQIVND (reference sequence). The CDR3 nucleotides read TGTGCCAGTAGTTGGGGGTCGCCCCGGGATACGCAGTATTTT. Residues: CASSWGSPRDTQYF.

This chain connects TRBV11-1 to TRBJ2-3, with 11 bases aligning to TRBD2. CDR3 length equals 20 residues. The V and J ends lost 5 bases and 2 bases, in that order; junction bases with no gene match: 18. Germline-derived CDR1 and CDR2 are SGHAT and FQDESV (reference sequence). The CDR3 loop reads CASSPQLAGVSRYFTDTQYF. DNA of the CDR3: TGTGCCAGCAGCCCCCAACTAGCGGGAGTTTCCAGGTACTTCACAGATACGCAGTATTTT.

The rearrangement links TRBV7-2 to TRBJ2-7; D tentatively reads TRBD1 or TRBD2 (5 bases each). V shed 1 base and J shed 4 bases, with 14 bases lying between them. This CDR3 has 15 amino acids. Germline CDR1 SGHTA, CDR2 FQGNSA. CDR3 bases: TGTGCCAGCAGCTTAGACGGGATTTGGGGGTACGAGCAGTACTTC. Protein: CASSLDGIWGYEQYF.

The chain couples TRBV7-8 to TRBJ2-2, with 11 bases fitting TRBD1. Germline CDR1 SGHVS, CDR2 FQNEAQ. V lost 3 bases, J lost 7 bases, and 10 bases stayed unmatched. This CDR3 is 17 amino acids long. The CDR3 coding sequence is TGTGCCAGCAGCTTGAAGCGGACAGGGGGCGCGGGCGGGGAGCTGTTTTTT. This codes for CASSLKRTGGAGGELFF. Full variable domain (rest looked up from reference TRBV7-8 and TRBJ2-2): GAGVSQSPRYKVAKRGQDVALRCDPISGHVSLFWYQQALGQGPEFLTYFQNEAQLDKSGLPSDRFFAERPEGSVSTLKIQRTQQEDSAVYLCASSLKRTGGAGGELFFGEGSRLTVL.

The chain employs TRBV29-1 and TRBJ2-7, with D perhaps TRBD1 (5 bases). The CDR3 extends over 12 amino acids. Germline assignment: CDR1 SQVTM and CDR2 ANQGSEA. The V end lost 4 bases, the J end lost 2 bases, and 9 bases lay between the germline ends. The CDR3 region has the DNA TGCAGCGTTGCTGGCAGGGCCTACGAGCAGTACTTC. Its protein product is CSVAGRAYEQYF.

The chain has TRBV4-1 and TRBJ2-7, with a tentative D call TRBD1 (5 bases). The CDR3 loop spans 13 amino acids. Trimming cost V 3 bases and J 3 bases, with 9 bases left between them. Germline CDR1 MGHRA, CDR2 YSYEKL. CDR3 bases: TGCGCCAGCAGCCACAGGGCCCGCTACGAGCAGTACTTC. This encodes CASSHRARYEQYF.

This clonotype was observed a single time. The chain has TRBV29-1 and TRBJ1-3, with 10 nucleotides matching TRBD1. This CDR3 has 16 amino acids. Germline V lookup: CDR1 SQVTM, CDR2 ANQGSEA. V shed 6 bases, J shed 3 bases, and the junction held 11 bases outside the gene matches. The CDR3 sequence: CSVSLGGQGHGNTIYF. CDR3 in DNA: TGCAGCGTCTCCCTTGGGGGACAGGGGCATGGAAACACCATATATTTT.

This chain joins TRBV7-8 and TRBJ1-4, with a possible D match to TRBD1 (6 bases). The V end was cut by 2 bases, the J end by 5 bases, with 9 bases between. CDR3 size: 14 residues. Germline assignment: CDR1 SGHVS and CDR2 FQNEAQ. This CDR3 reads CASSLWQGNEKLFF. The CDR3 region has the DNA TGTGCCAGCAGCTTATGGCAGGGGAATGAAAAACTGTTTTTT.